These T cell receptor beta chains were read from a single sample in a study of cytomegalovirus exposure and HLA in healthy donors. Generated by immunoSEQ multiplex PCR, the TCRdb table keeps only in-frame clones and is missing some. The sample includes 120,000 or so clones, around nine tenths of them seen just once. The specimen was PBMCs. The receptors originated from a man between 25 and 39 years old in good health and CMV-seronegative. The CDR3 runs from the conserved cysteine through the conserved F or W. A D gene is named only where the DNA matches it firmly. Size values are once, few and many counts, or a class for expanded clones, and some rows have none.

- TRBJ1-2 few TRBV19 TGTGCCAGTAGTATAGAGGCCAGGGCTGGCTACACCTTC CASSIEARAGYTF
TRBD2 TRBJ2-3 - TRBV2 TGTGCCAGCAGGAGGGCGGGAGGGACGCAGTATTTT CASRRAGGTQYF
- TRBJ1-2 - TRBV5-4 TGTGCCAGCAGCAAATGGACAGACAACTATGGCTACACCTTC CASSKWTDNYGYTF
TRBD1 TRBJ2-2 - TRBV4-3 TGCGCCAGCAGCCAAGATCTGTACAGGACAGGGTGGGCCGGGGAGCTGTTTTTT CASSQDLYRTGWAGELFF
TRBD2 TRBJ2-1 - TRBV30 TGTGCCTGGAGTTTAGGGCTAGCGGGAAATGAGCAGTTCTTC CAWSLGLAGNEQFF
TRBD2 TRBJ2-3 - TRBV4-2 TGTGCCAGCAGCCGCCGAAGGACTAGCGGCGCAGATACGCAGTATTTT CASSRRRTSGADTQYF
TRBD1 TRBJ1-2 - TRBV6-1 TGTGCCAGCAGTGAGGGGGACAGCTTCTATGGCTACACCTTC CASSEGDSFYGYTF
- TRBJ1-3 once TRBV5-1 TGCGCCAGCAGCTTGGATACTGGGACTTTCGGAAACACCATATATTTT CASSLDTGTFGNTIYF
- TRBJ1-1 once TRBV5-6 TGTGCCAGCAGCTTGTATCAGGGTACTGAAGCTTTCTTT CASSLYQGTEAFF
- TRBJ1-4 - TRBV19 TGTGCCAGTAGTCTCGGGGCAGGGGTGTATCGAGATGAAAAACTGTTTTTT CASSLGAGVYRDEKLFF
- TRBJ2-7 - TRBV6-1 TGTGCCAGCAGTGCTGACTCTTACGAGCAGTACTTC CASSADSYEQYF
- TRBJ2-5 - TRBV7-7 TGTGCCAGCAGCCCCCGCGAGGCAGTTCCGACCCAGTACTTC CASSPREAVPTQYF
- TRBJ1-2 - TRBV5-4 TGTGCCAGCAGCTTGGGTTTACAGGGCAATTATGGCTACACCTTC CASSLGLQGNYGYTF
- TRBJ1-1 - TRBV11-2 TGTGCCAGCAGCTTAGTATTTGGGGCGGTTACTGAAGCTTTCTTT CASSLVFGAVTEAFF
TRBD1 TRBJ2-4 - TRBV5-1 TGCGCCAGCAGCTCGGTCCCGGGACAGGGTCAAAACATTCAGTACTTC CASSSVPGQGQNIQYF